Below are 15 T cell receptor beta chains sequenced from a single sample in a study of blood T cell repertoires in COVID-19. TCRdb's copy holds only in-frame clones and misses some; the assay was immunoSEQ multiplex PCR. The sample records about 120,000 clones, over 75% being singletons. The source material was peripheral blood. The receptors come from a man aged 55 to 70 with active or convalescent COVID-19.

The V call is TRBV24-1, the J call TRBJ1-2; D is uncertain. The CDR3 runs 14 residues. With 5 bases removed from V and 6 bases from J, the gap between germline ends came to 15 bases. Germline CDR1 is KGHDR and CDR2 is SFDVKD. The CDR3 loop reads CATSAPFGEDGYTF. The CDR3 DNA reads as TGTGCCACCAGTGCCCCCTTTGGGGAGGATGGCTACACCTTC.

In its sample, this clone was seen once. The CDR3 DNA reads TGTGCCAGCAGTGCCCTCCTAGCGGGAGGGCCCTCCTACAATGAGCAGTTCTTC. This encodes CASSALLAGGPSYNEQFF. V is TRBV6-1 and J is TRBJ2-1, with 12 bases lining up with TRBD2. The CDR3 has 18 residues. V shed 4 bases and J 0 bases; nucleotides not matched to a gene: 7. Germline V CDR1 and CDR2: MNHNS, SASEGT.

CDR3 protein: CASSPRSLTDTQYF. CDR3 coding DNA: TGTGCCAGCAGCCCTCGGTCCCTCACAGATACGCAGTATTTT. The chain links TRBV7-6 to TRBJ2-3, with D hard to call. V was trimmed by 5 bases and J by 2 bases, leaving 11 bases between them. Germline V gene sequence: CDR1 SGHVS, CDR2 FNYEAQ. There are 14 residues in the CDR3.

There are a few counts of this clone. V and J are TRBV15 and TRBJ1-3, with D maybe TRBD1 (5 bases). The V and J ends lost 5 bases and 1 base respectively, with 18 bases between them. Germline V lookup: CDR1 LNHNV, CDR2 YYDKDF (reference sequence). The CDR3 is 17 residues long. Here the CDR3 DNA reads TGTGCCACCAGCGTTGGGGTTCAGGGCTTTTCTGGAAACACCATATATTTT. Amino acid sequence: CATSVGVQGFSGNTIYF.

The chain couples TRBV11-1 to TRBJ2-7; the D gene is possibly TRBD2 (5 bases). Trimming cost V 5 bases and J 7 bases, with 12 bases left between them. Germline V lookup: CDR1 SGHAT, CDR2 FQDESV (reference sequence). The CDR3 is made up of 12 amino acids. CDR3: CASSPEVGEQYF. CDR3 sequence (DNA): TGTGCCAGCAGCCCGGAGGTGGGAGAGCAGTACTTC.

The J gene is TRBJ2-2, the V gene TRBV9; 10 nucleotides align to TRBD2. There are 16 residues in the CDR3. From germline, CDR1 is SGDLS and CDR2 YYNGEE. After removal of 4 bases from V and 6 bases from J, the junction contained 9 bases not matched to a gene. The CDR3 reads CASSRTSLAGAGELFF. In DNA, the CDR3 is TGTGCCAGCAGCAGGACTTCGCTAGCGGGAGCCGGGGAGCTGTTTTTT. The variable domain in full, completed from reference TRBV9 and TRBJ2-2, reads DSGVTQTPKHLITATGQRVTLRCSPRSGDLSVYWYQQSLDQGLQFLIQYYNGEERAKGNILERFSAQQFPDLHSELNLSSLELGDSALYFCASSRTSLAGAGELFFGEGSRLTVL.

This chain uses TRBV4-2 with TRBJ1-4; possible D gene TRBD1, 6 bases. The length of the CDR3 is 16 residues. Germline V gene lookup returns CDR1 LGHNA and CDR2 YNFKEQ. V gave up 1 base and J gave up 8 bases, with 17 bases separating them. CDR3 sequence (DNA): TGTGCCAGCAGCCAAGGTTCTTACAGGGTGAGGGAAAAACTGTTTTTT. Its protein product is CASSQGSYRVREKLFF.

In regard to this clone: Mismatch with germline at one junction end may stem from a read error. This chain links TRBV2 with TRBJ2-5, with D perhaps matching TRBD2 (5 bases). This CDR3 comprises 11 residues. From germline, CDR1 is SNHLY and CDR2 FYNNEI. The CDR3 region is CASKWGEAQYF. The CDR3 coding sequence is TGTGCCAGCAAGTGGGGAGAGGCCCAGTACTTC.

The sample holds a few counts of this clone. The genes are TRBV4-1 and TRBJ2-3, with D tentatively TRBD1 (6 bases). The V gene lost 1 base and the J gene lost 4 bases, with 15 bases spanning the gap. Germline loops: CDR1 MGHRA, CDR2 YSYEKL. CDR3 length: 16 amino acids. CDR3 sequence reads: CASSQAYRVSADTQYF. CDR3 nucleotide sequence: TGCGCCAGCAGCCAAGCCTACAGGGTCTCCGCAGATACGCAGTATTTT.

The gene calls are TRBV7-8 and TRBJ1-2, with TRBD1 identical over 8 bases. V lost 1 base, J lost 8 bases, and 6 bases stayed unmatched. CDR3 length: 14 amino acids. Per germline, CDR1 SGHVS and CDR2 FQNEAQ. The CDR3, as DNA: TGTGCCAGCAGCTTAGGCCAGGGGGCAGGGGGCTACACCTTC. Its translation is CASSLGQGAGGYTF.

This chain joins TRBV27 and TRBJ1-4, with 7 bases that match TRBD1. V shed 2 bases and J 0 bases; nucleotides not matched to a gene: 0. Germline CDR1 is MNHEY and CDR2 is SMNVEV (reference sequence). This CDR3 has 15 residues. As DNA, the CDR3 is TGTGCCAGCAGTTTACAGGGGGCAACTAATGAAAAACTGTTTTTT. The encoded protein is CASSLQGATNEKLFF.

The CDR3 bases are TGTGCCAGCAGCGGGAATAGGGGAACGTCAACCCAGAACACTGAAGCTTTCTTT. Translation gives CASSGNRGTSTQNTEAFF. This sequence joins TRBV9 and TRBJ1-1; TRBD1 is a possible D gene (5 bases). With 3 bases removed from V and 1 base from J, the gap between germline ends came to 22 bases. The CDR3 covers 18 residues. CDR1 and CDR2 (germline): SGDLS, YYNGEE.

The rearrangement joins TRBV7-8 to TRBJ2-1; D ambiguous. The CDR3 covers 13 residues. V was trimmed by 5 bases and J by 9 bases, leaving 14 bases between them. CDR1 and CDR2 (germline): SGHVS, FQNEAQ. The CDR3 sequence is CASSLSRNGEQFF. CDR3 sequence (DNA): TGTGCCAGCAGCCTCTCCCGCAACGGTGAGCAGTTCTTC.

This clone was counted a single time. The germline gene is not matched at one end of the junction; a read error may be the cause. The chain links TRBV4-1 to TRBJ1-1; D possibly corresponds to TRBD1 (5 bases). The CDR3 is 14 residues long. The germline V gene encodes CDR1 MGHRA and CDR2 YSYEKL. The DNA for the CDR3 is TGCGCCAGCACCCAAGAGATTTTGCCAGGGGAAGCTTTCTTT. Translating gives CASTQEILPGEAFF.

This chain joins TRBV7-9 and TRBJ2-1; 12 bases match TRBD1. CDR3 length: 15 amino acids. CDR1 is SEHNR, CDR2 FQNEAQ, per germline (reference sequence). The V gene end was trimmed by 5 bases and the J gene end by 13 bases; junction bases not matched to a gene: 12. The CDR3 protein is CASSPSGTGGGLQFF. Written as DNA, the CDR3 is TGTGCCAGCAGCCCGAGCGGGACAGGGGGCGGTTTACAGTTCTTC.